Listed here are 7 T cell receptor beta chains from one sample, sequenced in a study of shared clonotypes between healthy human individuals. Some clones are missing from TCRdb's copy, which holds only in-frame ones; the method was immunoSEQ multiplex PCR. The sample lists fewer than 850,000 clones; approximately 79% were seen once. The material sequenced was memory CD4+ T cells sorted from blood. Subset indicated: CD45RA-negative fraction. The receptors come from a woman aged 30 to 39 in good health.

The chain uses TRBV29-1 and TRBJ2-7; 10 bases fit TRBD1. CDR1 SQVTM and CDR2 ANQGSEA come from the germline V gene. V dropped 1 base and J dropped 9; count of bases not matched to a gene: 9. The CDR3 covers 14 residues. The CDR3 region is CSVEGYDRGPGQYF. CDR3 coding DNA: TGCAGCGTTGAAGGCTATGACAGGGGGCCTGGGCAGTACTTC.

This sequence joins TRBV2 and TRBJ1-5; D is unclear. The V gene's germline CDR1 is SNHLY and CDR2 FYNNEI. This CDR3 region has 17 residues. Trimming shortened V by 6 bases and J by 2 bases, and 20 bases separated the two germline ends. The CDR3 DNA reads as TGTGCCAGCAGCACATTTCTGGTCAGTAGAGGCAATCAGCCCCAGCATTTT. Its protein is CASSTFLVSRGNQPQHF.

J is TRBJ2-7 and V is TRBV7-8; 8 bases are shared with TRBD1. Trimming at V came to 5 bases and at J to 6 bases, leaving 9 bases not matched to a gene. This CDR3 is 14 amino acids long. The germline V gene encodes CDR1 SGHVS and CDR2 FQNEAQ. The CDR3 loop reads CASSPGQGFLEQYF. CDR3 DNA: TGTGCCAGCAGCCCTGGACAGGGCTTCCTCGAGCAGTACTTC.

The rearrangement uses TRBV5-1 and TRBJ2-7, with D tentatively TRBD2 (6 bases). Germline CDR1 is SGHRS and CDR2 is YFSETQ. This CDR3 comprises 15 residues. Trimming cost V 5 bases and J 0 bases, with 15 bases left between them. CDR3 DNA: TGCGCCAGCAGTCTCCGTAGCGGTCTCTCCTACGAGCAGTACTTC. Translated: CASSLRSGLSYEQYF.

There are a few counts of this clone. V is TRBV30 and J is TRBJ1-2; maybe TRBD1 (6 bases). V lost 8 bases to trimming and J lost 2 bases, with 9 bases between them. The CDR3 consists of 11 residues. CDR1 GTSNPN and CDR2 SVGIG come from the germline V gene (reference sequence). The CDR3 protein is CAQGGNYGYTF. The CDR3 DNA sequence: TGTGCCCAAGGGGGAAACTATGGCTACACCTTC.

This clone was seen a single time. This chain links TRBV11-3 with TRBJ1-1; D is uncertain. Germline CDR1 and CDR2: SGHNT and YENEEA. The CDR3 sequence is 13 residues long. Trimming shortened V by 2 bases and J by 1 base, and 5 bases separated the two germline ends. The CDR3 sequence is CASSLLENTEAFF. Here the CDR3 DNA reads TGTGCCAGCAGCTTACTCGAGAACACTGAAGCTTTCTTT. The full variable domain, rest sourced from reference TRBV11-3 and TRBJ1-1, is EAGVVQSPRYKIIEKKQPVAFWCNPISGHNTLYWYLQNLGQGPELLIRYENEEAVDDSQLPKDRFSAERLKGVDSTLKIQPAELGDSAVYLCASSLLENTEAFFGQGTRLTVV.

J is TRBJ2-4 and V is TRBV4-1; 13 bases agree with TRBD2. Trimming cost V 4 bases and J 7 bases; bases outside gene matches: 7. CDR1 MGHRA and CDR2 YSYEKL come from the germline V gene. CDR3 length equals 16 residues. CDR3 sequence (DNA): TGCGCCAGCAGCCGTACGACTAGCGGGAGGCCGAACATTCAGTACTTC. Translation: CASSRTTSGRPNIQYF.